The T cell receptor beta chain under discussion was sequenced for a study of blood T cell repertoires in COVID-19. Study-level information: Acute-phase and convalescent COVID-19 samples originated in the United States, Italy and Spain. Sources were T cells, B-cell-depleted T cells, or PBMCs; the material itself was cDNA or gDNA.

The table lists this clone with a few counts. Original handling: Quantification of nucleated cells was approximated via reference gene primer amplification. Sequenced by immunoSEQ multiplex PCR; TCRdb stores in-frame clones only, minus some. V, J and clone size derive from that table, while D and trimming were established from the DNA sequence. Of under 300,000 clones in the sample, 84% are singletons; the top ten hold roughly 1.4%. Trimming took off 6 bases at V and 0 bases at J, with 10 bases between the two ends. CDR3 size: 14 residues. Germline V gives CDR1 SGHNT, CDR2 YYREEE (reference sequence).

The rearrangement joins TRBV5-4 to TRBJ1-3; tentative D call: TRBD1 (5 bases). The receptor comes from a woman aged 35 to 49 who had recovered from COVID-19. Specimen: peripheral blood. CDR3 loop: CASTTDPSGNTIYF. The CDR3 bases are TGTGCCAGCACGACAGACCCCTCTGGAAACACCATATATTTT.